This TCR beta chain was captured by sequencing in a study of response to subunit inactivated influenza vaccine. Note on this clonotype: Antigen specificity is unknown.

Study-wide findings and caveats: A suggestion made by the authors is that each seasonal influenza vaccination recruits few new T cells.

A single record per CDR3 protein comes from TCRdb applying MiXCR to the RT-PCR reads. The sample carries about 780,000 distinct CDR3 sequences, roughly 20% recorded once. The input for sequencing was PBMCs from blood, taken 5 to 6 days after vaccination. The receptor comes from a man aged 45-65 years who received an inactivated influenza vaccine.

The CDR3 reads CASTGQPNTEAFF. In DNA, the CDR3 is TGCGCCAGCACCGGACAGCCGAACACTGAAGCTTTCTTT. This rearrangement joins TRBV10-2 to TRBJ1-1; D possibly corresponds to TRBD1 (6 bases). Deletions cut 7 bases from V and 1 base from J, with 10 bases between. This CDR3 contains 13 residues. Germline V gene sequence: CDR1 WSHSY, CDR2 SAAADI.